Reported below is one TCR beta chain. In the authors' workflow: Amplified reference gene primers provided the basis for estimating nucleated cell counts. Using immunoSEQ multiplex PCR, the repertoire was profiled, and TCRdb retains in-frame clones only, with some absent. V and J calls and clone size are those listed in that table; D and trimming were worked out from the DNA. Of roughly 150,000 clones listed, 65% to 85% are singletons. The CDR3 runs to 14 residues. The germline V gene has CDR1 LGHDT and CDR2 YNNKEL (reference sequence). V lost 8 bases, J lost 2 bases, and 10 bases lay in between. This record comes from a study of blood T cell repertoires in COVID-19. Study overall: In each case, the material was cDNA or gDNA derived from T cells, B-cell-depleted T cells, or PBMCs.

The TCR was taken from a man aged 40-49 years who had recovered from COVID-19. V is TRBV3-1 (or the pseudogene TRBV3-2) and J is TRBJ2-6; TRBD2 is a possible D gene (6 bases). The sample was PBMCs or T cells enriched from blood (not recorded which). CDR3 loop: CASEPGAGANVLTF. For the CDR3, the DNA is TGTGCCAGCGAACCGGGAGCTGGGGCCAACGTCCTGACTTTC.